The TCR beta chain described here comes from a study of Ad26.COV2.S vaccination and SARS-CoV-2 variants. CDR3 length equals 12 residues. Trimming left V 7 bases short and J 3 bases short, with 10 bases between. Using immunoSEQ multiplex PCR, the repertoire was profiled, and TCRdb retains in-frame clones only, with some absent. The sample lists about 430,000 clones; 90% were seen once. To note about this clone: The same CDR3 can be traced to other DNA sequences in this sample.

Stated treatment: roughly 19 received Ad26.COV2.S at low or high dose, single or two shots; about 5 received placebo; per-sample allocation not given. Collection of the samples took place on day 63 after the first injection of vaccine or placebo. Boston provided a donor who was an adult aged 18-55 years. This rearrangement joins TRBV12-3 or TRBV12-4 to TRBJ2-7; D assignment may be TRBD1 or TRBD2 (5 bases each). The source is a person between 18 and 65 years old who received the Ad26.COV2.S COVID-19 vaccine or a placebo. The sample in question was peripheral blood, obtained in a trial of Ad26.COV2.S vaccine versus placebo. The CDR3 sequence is CASTSGGYEQYF. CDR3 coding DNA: TGTGCCAGCACCTCTGGGGGCTACGAGCAGTACTTC.